The rows below give T cell receptor beta chains drawn from one sample of a study of control samples from healthy donors and cancer patients. Clones were read by immunoSEQ multiplex PCR, and TCRdb kept only the in-frame ones, dropping some. This sample yields around 130,000 clones, of which roughly nine tenths are seen a single time; approximately 39% belongs to the top ten. Material: blood. Every receptor here comes from a man in his fifties or sixties in good health. CDR3s leave out the opening cysteine and the closing phenylalanine or tryptophan.

v_gene,CDR3aa
TRBV30,AWSVRVTEAF
TRBV4-2,ASSQDRDQPQH
TRBV9,ASSVEGITQY
TRBV6-1,ASSEGGYHEKLF
TRBV9,ASSVSDTYEQY
TRBV6-5,ASSYGGVRNTEAF
TRBV4-2,ASSQGTGGGSGTEAF
TRBV4-3,ASSQGRGGSYEQY
TRBV13,ASSYAGQGAYNEQF
TRBV7-2,ASSFTSGASYEQY
TRBV2,ASTTLPGQGGEKLF
TRBV25-1,ASTGGGGKVGTEAF
TRBV6-5,ASTQGRATNEKLF
TRBV5-4,ASSLTGTGLNEQY
TRBV9,ASSVGGLPFEAF
TRBV5-1,ASSPGGAPSYGYT
TRBV3-1/TRBV3-2,ASSDSNIAQY
TRBV19,ASSSGTGGFDEQF
TRBV6-5,ASREGGGVDEQY
TRBV11-3,ASSLDSGPYNEQF
TRBV11-2,ASRPLSTGSLLH
TRBV5-1,ASSLGFGGSPKNTEAF
TRBV30,AWSAPLTLGGQPQH
TRBV7-8,ASSFSGGAGETQY
TRBV6-1,ASSEIDPRGNQPQH
TRBV6-5,ASSSGERISGYT
TRBV27,AAGWDRDGYT
TRBV5-1,ASSTQQGALNSPLH
TRBV5-6,ASSLEGRGQETQY
TRBV7-2,ASSLDGGWTYGYT
TRBV6-5,ASLTQNGVTDTQY
TRBV28,ASSFRDSPYEQY
TRBV5-6,ASSQTSGTGELF
TRBV12-3/TRBV12-4,ASSLALTGWAF
TRBV5-4,ASSSTGFGGYT
TRBV29-1,SVEKKEQESNYGYT
TRBV12-3/TRBV12-4,ASSGQFYTEAF
TRBV6-4,ASSAGGPNYGYT
TRBV11-2,ASSRTGRGNTIY
TRBV27,ASSGKGQPQH
TRBV19,ASSIGARVNTEAF
TRBV19,ASSIAGNNSPLH
TRBV10-2,ASSESMGGRNYGYT
TRBV20-1,SGREDYGYT
TRBV15,ATSRGDRAETQY
TRBV6-6,ASSYGGYNTEAF
TRBV5-1,ASSIGTQGGEAF
TRBV9,ASSAPRGLVNNSPLH
TRBV18,ASSPRSLNTEAF
TRBV19,ASSMGLQPQH
TRBV19,ASSIVRGTGEYGAKNIQY
TRBV5-8,ASSGRTQVGNQPQH
TRBV6-5,ASSPDRVPFAF
TRBV18,ASSPWTQANYGYT